This TCR beta chain was recovered during a study of a mutant IDH1 vaccine in newly diagnosed glioma. Study-wide results and caveats: Pseudoprogression appeared unlinked to shifts in leading peripheral T cell clonotypes.

This sample's time point: week 35, safety follow-up. The content of each vaccine dose was 300 ug of mutant IDH1 20-mer peptide, and topical imiquimod accompanied it. This clone was seen a single time. What it binds is unknown. Produced via immunoSEQ multiplex PCR; TCRdb's table is partial and in-frame only. The table lists over 40,000 clones, approximately 90% of them singletons, with around 1.5% in the top ten. CDR1 is GTSNPN and CDR2 is SVGIG in the germline V gene (reference sequence). The CDR3 sequence is 16 residues long. Trimming pared 1 base from V and 7 bases from J, leaving 19 bases between. The sequence derives from a middle-aged man with glioma. The V call is TRBV30, the J call TRBJ1-4, with D uncertain. The starting material was PBMCs, obtained from a glioma patient whose treatment included an IDH1 peptide vaccine. The chain's CDR3 is CAWSAPGGSLGEKLFF. Written as DNA, the CDR3 is TGTGCCTGGAGTGCCCCCGGCGGCAGCCTGGGTGAAAAACTGTTTTTT.